These T cell receptor beta chains were read from a single sample in a study of shared clonotypes between healthy human individuals. Assay: immunoSEQ multiplex PCR; the TCRdb copy retains only in-frame clones and omits some. Counted here are around 2,000,000 clones, approximately 94% occurring once; the ten biggest clones make up under 1.5%. Sequencing used naive CD8+ T cells sorted from blood. These receptors were obtained from a man younger than 30 in good health. CDR3s include the opening cysteine and the closing phenylalanine or tryptophan. Fields, in order: D gene, clone size, V gene, J gene, CDR3 protein, CDR3 DNA. A D gene is named only where the DNA matches it firmly. Clone size appears in some rows only: once, few, many, or a class for an expanded clone.

d_gene: NA; abundance: NA; v_gene: TRBV4-3; j_gene: TRBJ2-7; CDR3aa: CASSQDGLSSEQYF; CDR3nt: TGCGCCAGCAGCCAAGATGGACTGAGCTCAGAGCAGTACTTC
d_gene: NA; abundance: NA; v_gene: TRBV2; j_gene: TRBJ1-4; CDR3aa: CASSDPQGPNEKLFF; CDR3nt: TGTGCCAGCAGTGACCCTCAGGGCCCTAATGAAAAACTGTTTTTT
d_gene: TRBD2; abundance: NA; v_gene: TRBV5-4; j_gene: TRBJ2-1; CDR3aa: CASSERGWNEQFF; CDR3nt: TGTGCCAGCTCCGAGCGGGGCTGGAATGAGCAGTTCTTC
d_gene: NA; abundance: NA; v_gene: TRBV30; j_gene: TRBJ2-1; CDR3aa: CAWIQGPSSYNEQFF; CDR3nt: TGTGCCTGGATACAGGGCCCGAGCTCCTACAATGAGCAGTTCTTC
d_gene: NA; abundance: NA; v_gene: TRBV7-2; j_gene: TRBJ2-5; CDR3aa: CASSLAWETQYF; CDR3nt: TGTGCCAGCAGCTTAGCTTGGGAGACCCAGTACTTC
d_gene: TRBD1; abundance: NA; v_gene: TRBV7-2; j_gene: TRBJ2-7; CDR3aa: CASRHGTGYEQYF; CDR3nt: TGTGCCAGCAGGCACGGGACAGGGTACGAGCAGTACTTC
d_gene: NA; abundance: NA; v_gene: TRBV6-5; j_gene: TRBJ2-1; CDR3aa: CASSYSNGGSYNEQFF; CDR3nt: TGTGCCAGCAGTTACTCAAACGGGGGCTCCTACAATGAGCAGTTCTTC
d_gene: TRBD2; abundance: NA; v_gene: TRBV9; j_gene: TRBJ2-7; CDR3aa: CASSENLGTSEYEQYF; CDR3nt: TGTGCCAGCAGCGAAAACCTCGGGACTAGCGAATACGAGCAGTACTTC
d_gene: NA; abundance: NA; v_gene: TRBV7-9; j_gene: TRBJ2-3; CDR3aa: CASSFSSDTQYF; CDR3nt: TGTGCCAGCAGCTTTAGTTCAGATACGCAGTATTTT
d_gene: NA; abundance: once; v_gene: TRBV30; j_gene: TRBJ2-7; CDR3aa: CAWSDRRYEQYF; CDR3nt: TGTGCCTGGAGCGACAGGCGGTACGAGCAGTACTTC
d_gene: NA; abundance: NA; v_gene: TRBV7-9; j_gene: TRBJ1-6; CDR3aa: CASSLAIGGDSPLHF; CDR3nt: TGTGCCAGCAGCTTAGCAATAGGGGGAGATTCACCCCTCCACTTT
d_gene: TRBD1; abundance: NA; v_gene: TRBV27; j_gene: TRBJ2-1; CDR3aa: CASSHQGEAKNEQFF; CDR3nt: TGTGCCAGCAGTCATCAGGGGGAAGCCAAGAATGAGCAGTTCTTC
d_gene: NA; abundance: NA; v_gene: TRBV2; j_gene: TRBJ2-5; CDR3aa: CASSEDRVYETQYF; CDR3nt: TGTGCCAGCAGTGAAGACAGGGTCTATGAGACCCAGTACTTC
d_gene: TRBD1; abundance: NA; v_gene: TRBV5-6; j_gene: TRBJ1-2; CDR3aa: CASSQETGLGGYTF; CDR3nt: TGTGCCAGCAGCCAAGAGACAGGGTTGGGTGGCTACACCTTC
d_gene: TRBD1; abundance: few; v_gene: TRBV29-1; j_gene: TRBJ2-3; CDR3aa: CSVAGTGGTDTQYF; CDR3nt: TGCAGCGTTGCCGGGACAGGGGGCACAGATACGCAGTATTTT
d_gene: NA; abundance: few; v_gene: TRBV7-8; j_gene: TRBJ1-5; CDR3aa: CASSLTSQPQHF; CDR3nt: TGTGCCAGCAGCTTAACCTCCCAGCCCCAGCATTTT
d_gene: TRBD2; abundance: once; v_gene: TRBV27; j_gene: TRBJ2-5; CDR3aa: CASSLAGGPGETQYF; CDR3nt: TGTGCCAGCAGTTTAGCGGGAGGGCCGGGGGAGACCCAGTACTTC
d_gene: NA; abundance: once; v_gene: TRBV11-1; j_gene: TRBJ2-2; CDR3aa: CASSSHSVEHRGAVF; CDR3nt: TGTGCCAGCAGCTCCCATAGCGTCGAACACCGGGGAGCTGTTTTT
d_gene: NA; abundance: NA; v_gene: TRBV4-1; j_gene: TRBJ2-7; CDR3aa: CASSLLGEGMYEQYF; CDR3nt: TGCGCCAGCAGCCTCCTAGGCGAGGGGATGTACGAGCAGTACTTC
d_gene: NA; abundance: once; v_gene: TRBV5-4; j_gene: TRBJ2-5; CDR3aa: CASSLEAPGTQYF; CDR3nt: TGTGCCAGCAGCTTGGAGGCCCCCGGGACCCAGTACTTC
d_gene: TRBD2; abundance: NA; v_gene: TRBV28; j_gene: TRBJ2-5; CDR3aa: CASAIPGLALEETQYF; CDR3nt: TGTGCCAGCGCTATCCCGGGACTAGCGTTGGAAGAGACCCAGTACTTC
d_gene: NA; abundance: NA; v_gene: TRBV10-3; j_gene: TRBJ1-2; CDR3aa: CATGDYGYTF; CDR3nt: TGTGCCACGGGGGACTATGGCTACACCTTC
d_gene: NA; abundance: once; v_gene: TRBV19; j_gene: TRBJ2-7; CDR3aa: CASSPGLNCEQYF; CDR3nt: TGTGCCAGTAGTCCCGGACTAAACTGCGAGCAGTACTTC